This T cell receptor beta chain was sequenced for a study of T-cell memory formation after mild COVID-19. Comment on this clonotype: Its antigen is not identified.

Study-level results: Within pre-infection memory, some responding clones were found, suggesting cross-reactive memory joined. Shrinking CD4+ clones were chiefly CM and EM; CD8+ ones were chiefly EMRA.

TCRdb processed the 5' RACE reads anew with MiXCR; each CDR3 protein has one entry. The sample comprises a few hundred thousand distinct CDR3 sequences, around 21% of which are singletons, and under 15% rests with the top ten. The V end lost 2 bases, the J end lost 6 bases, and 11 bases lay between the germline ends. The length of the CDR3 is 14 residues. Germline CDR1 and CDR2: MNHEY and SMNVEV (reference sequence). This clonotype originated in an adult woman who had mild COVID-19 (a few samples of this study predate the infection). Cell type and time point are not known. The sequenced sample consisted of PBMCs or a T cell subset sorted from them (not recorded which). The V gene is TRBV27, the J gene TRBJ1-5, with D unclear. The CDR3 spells CASSLGGQGQPQHF. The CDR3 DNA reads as TGTGCCAGCAGTTTAGGAGGGCAAGGTCAGCCCCAGCATTTT.